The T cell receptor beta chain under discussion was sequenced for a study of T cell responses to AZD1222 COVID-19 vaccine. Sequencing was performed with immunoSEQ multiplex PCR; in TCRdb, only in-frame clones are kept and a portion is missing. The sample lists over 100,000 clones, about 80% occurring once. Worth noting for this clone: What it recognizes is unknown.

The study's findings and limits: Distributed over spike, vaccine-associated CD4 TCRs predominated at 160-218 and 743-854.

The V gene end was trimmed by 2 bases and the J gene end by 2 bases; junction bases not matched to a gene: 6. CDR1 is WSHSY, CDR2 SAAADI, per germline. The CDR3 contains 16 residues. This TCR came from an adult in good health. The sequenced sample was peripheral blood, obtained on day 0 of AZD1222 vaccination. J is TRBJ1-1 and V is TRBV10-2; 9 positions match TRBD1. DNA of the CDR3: TGCGCCAGCAGTGAGCCGGGACAGGGCCCAAACACTGAAGCTTTCTTT. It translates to CASSEPGQGPNTEAFF.